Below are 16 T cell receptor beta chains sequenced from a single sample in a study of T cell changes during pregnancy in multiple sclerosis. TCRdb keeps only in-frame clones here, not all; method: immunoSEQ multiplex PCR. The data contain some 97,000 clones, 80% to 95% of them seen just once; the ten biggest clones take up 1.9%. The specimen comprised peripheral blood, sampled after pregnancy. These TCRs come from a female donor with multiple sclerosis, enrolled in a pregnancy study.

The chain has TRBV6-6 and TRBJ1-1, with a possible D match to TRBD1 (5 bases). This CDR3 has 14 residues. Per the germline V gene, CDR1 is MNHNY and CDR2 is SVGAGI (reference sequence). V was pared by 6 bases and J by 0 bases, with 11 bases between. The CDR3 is CASRTRGMNTEAFF. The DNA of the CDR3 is TGTGCCAGCAGAACGCGGGGGATGAACACTGAAGCTTTCTTT.

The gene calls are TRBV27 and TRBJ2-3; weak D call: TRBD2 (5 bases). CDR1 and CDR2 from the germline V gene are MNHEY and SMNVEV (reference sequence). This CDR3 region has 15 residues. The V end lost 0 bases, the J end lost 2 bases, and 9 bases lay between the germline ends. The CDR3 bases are TGTGCCAGCAGTTTATCGGGAGCCTCCACAGATACGCAGTATTTT. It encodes CASSLSGASTDTQYF.

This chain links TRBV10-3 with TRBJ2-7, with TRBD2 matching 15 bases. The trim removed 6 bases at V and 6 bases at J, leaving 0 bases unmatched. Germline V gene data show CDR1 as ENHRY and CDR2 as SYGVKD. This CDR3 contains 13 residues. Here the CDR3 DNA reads TGTGCCATCAGGGGACTAGCGGGAGGCGAGCAGTACTTC. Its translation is CAIRGLAGGEQYF.

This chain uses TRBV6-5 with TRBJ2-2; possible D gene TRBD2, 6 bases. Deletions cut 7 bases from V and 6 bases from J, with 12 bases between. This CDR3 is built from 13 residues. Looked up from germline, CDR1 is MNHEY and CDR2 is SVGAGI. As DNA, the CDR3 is TGTGCCAGCAAGGAGGGACCCCCCGGGGAGCTGTTTTTT. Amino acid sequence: CASKEGPPGELFF.

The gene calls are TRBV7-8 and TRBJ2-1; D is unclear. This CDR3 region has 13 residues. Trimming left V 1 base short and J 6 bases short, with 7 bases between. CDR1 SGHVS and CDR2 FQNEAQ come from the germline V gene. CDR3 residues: CASSLVSVNEQFF. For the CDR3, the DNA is TGTGCCAGCAGCTTAGTTTCGGTCAATGAGCAGTTCTTC.

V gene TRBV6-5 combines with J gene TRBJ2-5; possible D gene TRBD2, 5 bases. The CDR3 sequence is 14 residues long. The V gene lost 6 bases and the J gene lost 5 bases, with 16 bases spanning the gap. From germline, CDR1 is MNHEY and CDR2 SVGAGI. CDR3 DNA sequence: TGTGCCAGCAGCACTTCTCCGGGGTTGGAGACCCAGTACTTC. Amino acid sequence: CASSTSPGLETQYF.

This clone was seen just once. CDR3 loop: CASGTQGATYEQYF. The CDR3 nucleotides read TGTGCCAGCGGTACACAGGGGGCTACCTACGAGCAGTACTTC. V is TRBV7-9 and J is TRBJ2-7; the match to TRBD1 covers 9 bases. The CDR3 is 14 amino acids. CDR1 SEHNR and CDR2 FQNEAQ come from the germline V gene (reference sequence). The V and J ends lost 8 bases and 2 bases, in that order; junction bases with no gene match: 7.

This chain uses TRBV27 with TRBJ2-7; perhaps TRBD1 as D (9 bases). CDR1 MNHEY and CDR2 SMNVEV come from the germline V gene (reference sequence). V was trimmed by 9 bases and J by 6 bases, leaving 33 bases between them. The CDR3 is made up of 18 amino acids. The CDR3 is CARTTGGPPGLEISEQYF. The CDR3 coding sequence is TGTGCCAGGACCACAGGGGGCCCTCCGGGACTAGAGATCTCCGAGCAGTACTTC.

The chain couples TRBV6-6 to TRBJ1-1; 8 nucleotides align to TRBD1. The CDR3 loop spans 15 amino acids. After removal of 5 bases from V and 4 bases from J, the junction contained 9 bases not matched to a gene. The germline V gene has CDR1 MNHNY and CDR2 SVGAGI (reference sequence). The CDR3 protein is CASSATGTGITEAFF. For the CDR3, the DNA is TGTGCCAGCAGTGCAACCGGGACAGGTATCACTGAAGCTTTCTTT.

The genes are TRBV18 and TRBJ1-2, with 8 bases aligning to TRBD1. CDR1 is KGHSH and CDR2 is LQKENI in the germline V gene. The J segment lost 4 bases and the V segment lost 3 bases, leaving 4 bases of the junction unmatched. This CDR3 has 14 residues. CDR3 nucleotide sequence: TGTGCCAGCTCACCGCTGGACAGGGTCTATGGCTACACCTTC. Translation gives CASSPLDRVYGYTF.

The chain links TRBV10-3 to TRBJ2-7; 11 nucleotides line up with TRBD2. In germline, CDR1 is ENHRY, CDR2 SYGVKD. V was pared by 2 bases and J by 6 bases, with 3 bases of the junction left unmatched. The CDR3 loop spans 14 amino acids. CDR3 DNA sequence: TGTGCCATCAGTGAGACTAGCGGGAGAGGCGAGCAGTACTTC. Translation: CAISETSGRGEQYF.

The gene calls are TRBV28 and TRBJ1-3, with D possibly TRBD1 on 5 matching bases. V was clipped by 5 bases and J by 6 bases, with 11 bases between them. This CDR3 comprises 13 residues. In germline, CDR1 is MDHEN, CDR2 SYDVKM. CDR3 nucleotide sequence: TGTGCCAGCAGTCAGGGCAGCGAAAACACCATATATTTT. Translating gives CASSQGSENTIYF. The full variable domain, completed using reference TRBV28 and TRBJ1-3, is DVKVTQSSRYLVKRTGEKVFLECVQDMDHENMFWYRQDPGLGLRLIYFSYDVKMKEKGDIPEGYSVSREKKERFSLILESASTNQTSMYLCASSQGSENTIYFGEGSWLTVV.

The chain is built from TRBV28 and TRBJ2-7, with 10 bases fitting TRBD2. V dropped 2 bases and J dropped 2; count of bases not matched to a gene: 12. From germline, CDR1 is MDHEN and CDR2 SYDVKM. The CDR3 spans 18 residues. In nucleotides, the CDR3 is TGTGCCAGCAGTTTAATCATGAGCGGGGGGGGAGCCACCTACGAGCAGTACTTC. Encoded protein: CASSLIMSGGGATYEQYF. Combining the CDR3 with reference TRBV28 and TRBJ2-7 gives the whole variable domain DVKVTQSSRYLVKRTGEKVFLECVQDMDHENMFWYRQDPGLGLRLIYFSYDVKMKEKGDIPEGYSVSREKKERFSLILESASTNQTSMYLCASSLIMSGGGATYEQYFGPGTRLTVT.

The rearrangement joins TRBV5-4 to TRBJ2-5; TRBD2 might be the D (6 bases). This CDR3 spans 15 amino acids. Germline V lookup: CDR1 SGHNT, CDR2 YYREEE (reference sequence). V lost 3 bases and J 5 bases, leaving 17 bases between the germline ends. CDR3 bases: TGTGCCAGCAGCTCGCCCCGGGAGAGCGTGGAGACCCAGTACTTC. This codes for CASSSPRESVETQYF.

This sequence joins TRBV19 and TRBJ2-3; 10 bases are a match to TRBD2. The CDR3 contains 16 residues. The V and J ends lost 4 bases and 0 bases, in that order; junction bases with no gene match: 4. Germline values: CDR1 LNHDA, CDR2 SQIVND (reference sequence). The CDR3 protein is CASSRGLASSTDTQYF. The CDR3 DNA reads TGTGCCAGTAGTAGGGGACTAGCGTCTAGCACAGATACGCAGTATTTT.

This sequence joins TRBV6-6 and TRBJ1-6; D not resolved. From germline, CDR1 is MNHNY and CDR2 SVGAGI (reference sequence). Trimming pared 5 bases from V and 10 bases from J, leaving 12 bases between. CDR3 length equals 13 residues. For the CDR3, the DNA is TGTGCCAGCAGTCGGGGTGTTGGGTCACCCCTCCACTTT. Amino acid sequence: CASSRGVGSPLHF.